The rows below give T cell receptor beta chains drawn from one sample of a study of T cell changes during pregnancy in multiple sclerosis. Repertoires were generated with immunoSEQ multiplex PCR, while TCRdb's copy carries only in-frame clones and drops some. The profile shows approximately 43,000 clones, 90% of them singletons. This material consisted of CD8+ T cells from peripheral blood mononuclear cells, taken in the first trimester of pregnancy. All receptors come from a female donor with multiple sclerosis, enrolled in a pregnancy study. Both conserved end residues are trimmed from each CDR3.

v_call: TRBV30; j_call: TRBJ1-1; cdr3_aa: AWTWDLNTEAF
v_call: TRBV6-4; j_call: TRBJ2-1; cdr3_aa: ASRAGTSGVDEQF
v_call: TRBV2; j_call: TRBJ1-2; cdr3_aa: ASEDRTDYGYT
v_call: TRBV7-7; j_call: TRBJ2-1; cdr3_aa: ASSLGMADSYNEQF
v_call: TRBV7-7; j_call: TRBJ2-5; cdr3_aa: ASSDRGEGRETQY
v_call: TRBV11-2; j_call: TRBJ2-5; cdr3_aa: ASSLYGGQETQY
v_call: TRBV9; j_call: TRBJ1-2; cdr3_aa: ASSTGQDLYGYT
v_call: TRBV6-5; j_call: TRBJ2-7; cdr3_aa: ASSYSRGDREQY
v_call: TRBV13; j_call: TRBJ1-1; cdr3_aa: ASSSGTGEAF
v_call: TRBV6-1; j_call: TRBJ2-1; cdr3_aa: ASSAASGRLGEQF
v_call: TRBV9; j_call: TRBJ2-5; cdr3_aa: ASSPSVLQETQY
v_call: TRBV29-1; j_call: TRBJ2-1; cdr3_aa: SVIGALYNEQF
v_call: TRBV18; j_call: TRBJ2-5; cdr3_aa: ASSPPGQGWETQY
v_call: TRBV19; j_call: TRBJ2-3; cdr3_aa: ASSTLLARSTDTQY
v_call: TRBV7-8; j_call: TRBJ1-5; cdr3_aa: ASSASRGISDQPQH
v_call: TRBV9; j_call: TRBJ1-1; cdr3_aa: ASSVGVGQGLEAF
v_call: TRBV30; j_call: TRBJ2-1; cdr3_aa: AWLQINEQF
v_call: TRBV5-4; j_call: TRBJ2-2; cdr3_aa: ASSPGLAGANTGELF
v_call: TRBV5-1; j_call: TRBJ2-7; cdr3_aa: ASSWRDREDEQY
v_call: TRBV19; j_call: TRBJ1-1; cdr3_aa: ASKEGQGDPEAF
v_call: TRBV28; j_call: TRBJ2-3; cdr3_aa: ASSLGLGSPRGTDTQY
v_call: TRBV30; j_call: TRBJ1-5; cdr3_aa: AWSPGYPNQPQH
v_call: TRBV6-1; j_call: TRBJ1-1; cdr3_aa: ASISGGNTEAF
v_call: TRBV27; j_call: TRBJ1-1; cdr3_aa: ASSLSPTGKTEAF
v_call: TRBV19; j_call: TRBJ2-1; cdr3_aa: ASSTGTSYNEQF
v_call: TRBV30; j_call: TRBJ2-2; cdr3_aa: AWSTPGEDTGELF
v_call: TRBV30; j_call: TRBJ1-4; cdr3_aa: AWGLGTGAEKLF
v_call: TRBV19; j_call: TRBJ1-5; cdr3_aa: ASSTPGQGRTFNQPQH
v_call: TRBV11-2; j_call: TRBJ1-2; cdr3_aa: ASSLVQGWIHGYT